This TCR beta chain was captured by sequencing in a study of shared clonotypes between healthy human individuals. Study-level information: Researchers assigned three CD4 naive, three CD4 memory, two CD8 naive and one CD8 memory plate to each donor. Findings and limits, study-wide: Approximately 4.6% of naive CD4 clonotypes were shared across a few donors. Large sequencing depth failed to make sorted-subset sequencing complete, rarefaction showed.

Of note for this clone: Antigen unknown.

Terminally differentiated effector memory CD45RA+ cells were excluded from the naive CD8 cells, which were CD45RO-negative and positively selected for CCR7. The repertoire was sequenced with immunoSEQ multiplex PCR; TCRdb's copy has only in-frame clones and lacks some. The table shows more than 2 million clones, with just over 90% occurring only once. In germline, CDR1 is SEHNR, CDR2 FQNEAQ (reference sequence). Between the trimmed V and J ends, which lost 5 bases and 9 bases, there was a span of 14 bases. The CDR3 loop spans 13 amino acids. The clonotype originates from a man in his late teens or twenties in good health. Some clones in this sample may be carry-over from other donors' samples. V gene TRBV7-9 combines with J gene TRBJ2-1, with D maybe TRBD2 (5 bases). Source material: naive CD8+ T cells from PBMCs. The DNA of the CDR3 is TGTGCCAGCAGCCCGTCTAGCAGGACTGAGCAGTTCTTC. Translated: CASSPSSRTEQFF. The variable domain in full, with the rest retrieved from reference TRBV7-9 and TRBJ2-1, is DTGVSQNPRHKITKRGQNVTFRCDPISEHNRLYWYRQTLGQGPEFLTYFQNEAQLEKSRLLSDRFSAERPKGSFSTLEIQRTEQGDSAMYLCASSPSSRTEQFFGPGTRLTVL.